These T cell receptor beta chains were read from a single sample in a study of blood T cell repertoires in COVID-19. Libraries were prepared by immunoSEQ multiplex PCR; TCRdb keeps only in-frame clonotypes and omits some of them. In the table there are fewer than 300,000 clones, about 85% of which are singletons. The sample was peripheral blood. These receptors originate from a human donor with COVID-19, enrolled during active disease. The donor label of this sample is uncertain. CDR3s include the opening cysteine and the closing phenylalanine or tryptophan. A D gene is named only where the DNA matches it firmly. Expanded clones get a size class; other rows say once, few or many, or leave the size out.

j_gene	abundance	v_gene	d_gene	CDR3nt	CDR3aa
TRBJ1-5	.	TRBV5-1	.	TGCGCCAGCAGCTTGGGGCCGGGAGGGGAAAATCAGCCCCAGCATTTT	CASSLGPGGENQPQHF
TRBJ1-2	.	TRBV6-1	.	TGTGCCAGCAGTGATGGGGGTTGGACAGACTACTATGGCTACACCTTC	CASSDGGWTDYYGYTF
TRBJ2-7	.	TRBV7-2	TRBD2	TGTGCCAGCAGCTTAGCTTTAGCGGGAGTAGCGGGCGAGCAGTACTTC	CASSLALAGVAGEQYF
TRBJ1-6	once	TRBV27	TRBD1	TGTGCCAGCAGTTTGGACAGGGGCGCCTCCGTTTCACCCCTCCACTTT	CASSLDRGASVSPLHF
TRBJ1-3	.	TRBV27	.	TGTGCCAGCAGTTTATATTATGGGACATCTGGAAACACCATATATTTT	CASSLYYGTSGNTIYF
TRBJ2-5	.	TRBV12-3/TRBV12-4	.	TGTGCCAGCAGTTTCTTGAGGGAAGAGACCCAGTACTTC	CASSFLREETQYF
TRBJ2-7	.	TRBV30	.	TGTGCCGGAGACGGGAGCTCCTACGAGCAGTACTTC	CAGDGSSYEQYF
TRBJ1-2	.	TRBV18	TRBD1	TGTGCCAGCTCACAGCAAAAAGACAGGGAGAGTGGCTACACCTTC	CASSQQKDRESGYTF
TRBJ2-3	.	TRBV19	.	TGTGCCAGTACCCCCACCGGCCCAGGGCCAGATACGCAGTATTTT	CASTPTGPGPDTQYF
TRBJ1-4	.	TRBV19	.	TGTGCCAGTACCCCCGGCAGGGGTAATGAAAAACTGTTTTTT	CASTPGRGNEKLFF
TRBJ2-7	.	TRBV25-1	TRBD1	TGTGCCAGCAGTGGGGACAGGTACGAGCAGTACTTC	CASSGDRYEQYF
TRBJ2-7	.	TRBV5-5	TRBD1	TGTGCCAGCAGCTATGGACAGGATAAGTACGAGCAGTACTTC	CASSYGQDKYEQYF
TRBJ1-4	.	TRBV5-4	TRBD1	TGTGCCAGCAACATAAGGGGACAGCCTAATGAAAAACTGTTTTTT	CASNIRGQPNEKLFF
TRBJ2-2	.	TRBV7-3	.	TGTGCCAGCAGCTCTAGTTACACCGGGGAGCTGTTTTTT	CASSSSYTGELFF
TRBJ1-5	.	TRBV6-2/TRBV6-3	.	TGTGCCAGCAGTTCTGGGGGGGGCTACAATCAGCCCCAGCATTTT	CASSSGGGYNQPQHF
TRBJ1-2	once	TRBV6-5	TRBD1	TGTGCCAGCAGTCGGACAGGGGCCCAGGACTATGGCTACACCTTC	CASSRTGAQDYGYTF
TRBJ2-7	once	TRBV12-3/TRBV12-4	.	TGTGCCAGCAGTTTTGGCTCCCCCTACGAGCAGTACTTC	CASSFGSPYEQYF
TRBJ1-2	.	TRBV19	.	TGTGCCAGTAGTCCTTGGACAGTTAACTATGGCTACACCTTC	CASSPWTVNYGYTF
TRBJ2-7	.	TRBV7-3	.	TGTGCCAGCAGCCTCCAGGGCAGGGCGAACGAGCAGTACTTC	CASSLQGRANEQYF
TRBJ2-2	once	TRBV29-1	TRBD1	TGCAGCGTACGGCCCGGACAGGTCTCCGGGGAGCTGTTTTTT	CSVRPGQVSGELFF
TRBJ2-1	.	TRBV27	TRBD2	TGTGCCAGCAGTTTAGCGGGAGGGCTATACAATGAGCAGTTCTTC	CASSLAGGLYNEQFF
TRBJ2-1	.	TRBV11-3	.	TGTGCCAGCAGCTTACCCGGAGGGGGGGGGTACAATGAGCAGTTCTTC	CASSLPGGGGYNEQFF
TRBJ1-1	.	TRBV19	.	TGTGCCAGTAGTATGGTTCTATCGCCGAACACTGAAGCTTTCTTT	CASSMVLSPNTEAFF